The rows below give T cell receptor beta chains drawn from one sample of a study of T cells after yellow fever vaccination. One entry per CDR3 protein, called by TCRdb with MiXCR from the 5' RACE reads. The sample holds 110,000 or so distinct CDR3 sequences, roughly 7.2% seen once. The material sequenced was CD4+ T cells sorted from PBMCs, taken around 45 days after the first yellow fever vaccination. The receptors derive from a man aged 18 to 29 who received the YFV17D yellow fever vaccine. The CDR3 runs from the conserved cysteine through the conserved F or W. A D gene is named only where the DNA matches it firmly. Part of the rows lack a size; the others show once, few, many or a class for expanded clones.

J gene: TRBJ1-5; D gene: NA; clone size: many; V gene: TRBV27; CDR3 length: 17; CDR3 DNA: TGTGCCAGCAGTTTATCGATGGGAGGGTTTGGCTTTCAGCCCCAGCATTTT; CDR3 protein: CASSLSMGGFGFQPQHF
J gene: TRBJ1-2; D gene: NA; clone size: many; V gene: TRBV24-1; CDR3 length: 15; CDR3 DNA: TGTGCCACCAGTGATCCCCGAGTGGGGATACATGGCTACACCTTC; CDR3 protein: CATSDPRVGIHGYTF
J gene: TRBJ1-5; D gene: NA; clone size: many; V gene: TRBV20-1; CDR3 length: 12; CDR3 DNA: TGCAGTGCTAATGACCGCAATCAGCCCCAGCATTTT; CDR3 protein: CSANDRNQPQHF
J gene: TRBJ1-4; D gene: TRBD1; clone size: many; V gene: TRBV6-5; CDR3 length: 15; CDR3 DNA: TGTGCCAGCAGTTTGCGACAGGGTGGCAATGAAAAACTGTTTTTT; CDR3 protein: CASSLRQGGNEKLFF
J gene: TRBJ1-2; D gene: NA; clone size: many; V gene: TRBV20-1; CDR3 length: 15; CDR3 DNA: TGCAGTGCTATCACCCGGGGCACAGCTAACTATGGCTACACCTTC; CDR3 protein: CSAITRGTANYGYTF
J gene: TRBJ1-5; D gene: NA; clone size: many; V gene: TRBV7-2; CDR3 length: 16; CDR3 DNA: TGTGCCAGCAGCTTAGGGTCGGGGCAGGGTAATCAGCCCCAGCATTTT; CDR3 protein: CASSLGSGQGNQPQHF
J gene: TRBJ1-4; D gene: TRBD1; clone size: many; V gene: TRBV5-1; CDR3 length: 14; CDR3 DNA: TGCGCCAGCAGCTTAGGGACAGAGAATGAAAAACTGTTTTTT; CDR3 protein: CASSLGTENEKLFF
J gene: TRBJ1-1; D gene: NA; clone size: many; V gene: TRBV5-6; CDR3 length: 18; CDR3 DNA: TGTGCCAGCAGCGCATCAACCCAAGGGATCATCATGAACACTGAAGCTTTCTTT; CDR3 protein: CASSASTQGIIMNTEAFF
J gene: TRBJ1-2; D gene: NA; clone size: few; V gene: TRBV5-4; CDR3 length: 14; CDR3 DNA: TGTGCCAGCAGCCTGGGGGGTCAGGGGTATGGCTACACCTTC; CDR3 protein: CASSLGGQGYGYTF
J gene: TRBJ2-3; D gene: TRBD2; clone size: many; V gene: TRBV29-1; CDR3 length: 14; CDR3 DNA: TGCAGCGCAAAGGGAGGGCTCAGCACAGATACGCAGTATTTT; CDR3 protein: CSAKGGLSTDTQYF
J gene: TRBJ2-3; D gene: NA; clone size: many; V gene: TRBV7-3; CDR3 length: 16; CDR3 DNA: TGTGCCAGCAGCTTAATGGGGGGGGCGTATAAAGATACGCAGTATTTT; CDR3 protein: CASSLMGGAYKDTQYF
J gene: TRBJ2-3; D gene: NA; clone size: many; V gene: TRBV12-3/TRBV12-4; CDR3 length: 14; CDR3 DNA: TGTGCCAGCAGTTTGGTAGGGGCCACAGATACGCAGTATTTT; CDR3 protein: CASSLVGATDTQYF
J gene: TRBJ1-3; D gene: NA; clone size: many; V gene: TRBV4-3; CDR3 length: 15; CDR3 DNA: TGCGCCAGCAGCCAAGGTGGGGTGACTGGAAACACCATATATTTT; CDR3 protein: CASSQGGVTGNTIYF
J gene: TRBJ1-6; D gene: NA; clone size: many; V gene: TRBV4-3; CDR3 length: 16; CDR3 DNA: TGCGCCAGCAGCCAAGATGGGCCGGGCTATAATTCACCCCTCCACTTT; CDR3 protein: CASSQDGPGYNSPLHF
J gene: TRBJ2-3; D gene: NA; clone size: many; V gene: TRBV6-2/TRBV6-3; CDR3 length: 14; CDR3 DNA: TGTGCCAGCAGTTACTTGTCGGCCTTAGATACGCAGTATTTT; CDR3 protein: CASSYLSALDTQYF
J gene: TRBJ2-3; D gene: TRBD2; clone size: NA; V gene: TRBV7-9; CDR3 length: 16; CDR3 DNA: TGTGCCAGCAGCGCCCGTGGGGGAGGGCGCGGAGATACGCTGTATTTT; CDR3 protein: CASSARGGGRGDTLYF
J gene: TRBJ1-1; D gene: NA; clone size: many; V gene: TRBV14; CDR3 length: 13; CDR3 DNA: TGTGCCAGCAGCCAAGTAACGAACACTGAAGCTTTCTTT; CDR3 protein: CASSQVTNTEAFF
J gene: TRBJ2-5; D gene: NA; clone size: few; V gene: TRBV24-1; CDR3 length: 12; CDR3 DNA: TGTGCCACCAGTGACGCTTTGAGGACCCAGTACTTC; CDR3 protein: CATSDALRTQYF
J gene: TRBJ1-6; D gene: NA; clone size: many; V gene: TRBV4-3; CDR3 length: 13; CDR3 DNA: TGCGCCAGCAGCCAAGTTGACGGTCCACCCCTCCACTTT; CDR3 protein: CASSQVDGPPLHF
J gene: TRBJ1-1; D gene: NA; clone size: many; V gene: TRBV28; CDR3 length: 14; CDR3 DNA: TGTGCCAGCAGTCACCAGCCGAAGGTAGAGGAAGCTTTCTTT; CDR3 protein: CASSHQPKVEEAFF
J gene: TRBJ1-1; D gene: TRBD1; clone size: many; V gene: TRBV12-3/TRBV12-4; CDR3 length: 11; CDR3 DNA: TGTGCCAGCAGTTTAAGGGGGCCAGCTTTCTTT; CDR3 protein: CASSLRGPAFF
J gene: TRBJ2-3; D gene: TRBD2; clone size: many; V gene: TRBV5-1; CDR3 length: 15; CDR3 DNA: TGCGCCAGCACACTAGCGCTCTCTAGCACAGATACGCAGTATTTT; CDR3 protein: CASTLALSSTDTQYF
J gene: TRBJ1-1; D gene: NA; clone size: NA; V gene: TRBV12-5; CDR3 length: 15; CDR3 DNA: TGTGCTAGTGGTTTGGGCGGACCGGGGGACACTGAAGCTTTCTTT; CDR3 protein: CASGLGGPGDTEAFF
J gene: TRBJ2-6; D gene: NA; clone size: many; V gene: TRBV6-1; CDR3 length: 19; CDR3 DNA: TGTGCCAGCACCTACGCTCGTCAGGGCCTTCTCTCTGGGGCCAACGTCCTGACTTTC; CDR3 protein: CASTYARQGLLSGANVLTF
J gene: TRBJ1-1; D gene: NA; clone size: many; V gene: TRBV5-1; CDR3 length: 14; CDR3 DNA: TGCGCCAGCAGCTTGTCTCCTCTGAACACTGAAGCTTTCTTT; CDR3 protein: CASSLSPLNTEAFF
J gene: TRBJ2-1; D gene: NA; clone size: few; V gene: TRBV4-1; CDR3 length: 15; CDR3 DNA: TGCGCCAGCAGAAAACCCGGGACAAACTACAATGAGCAGTTCTTC; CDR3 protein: CASRKPGTNYNEQFF
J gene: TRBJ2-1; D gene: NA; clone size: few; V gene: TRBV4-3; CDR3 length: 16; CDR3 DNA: TGCGCCAGCAGCCAAGATTGGCCTTTCTCCTACAATGAGCAGTTCTTC; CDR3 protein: CASSQDWPFSYNEQFF
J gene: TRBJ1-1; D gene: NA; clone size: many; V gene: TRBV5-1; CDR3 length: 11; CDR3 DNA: TGCGCCAGCAGCTACCGAGGGGGGACTTTCTTT; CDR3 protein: CASSYRGGTFF
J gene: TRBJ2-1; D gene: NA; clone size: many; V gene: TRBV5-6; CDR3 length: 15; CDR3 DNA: TGTGCCAGCAGCTTTATGGAGGGGGGGCGGCTTGAGCAGTTCTTC; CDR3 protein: CASSFMEGGRLEQFF
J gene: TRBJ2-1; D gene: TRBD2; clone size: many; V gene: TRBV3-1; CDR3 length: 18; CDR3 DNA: TGTGCCAGCAGCCAAGGAGGGACTAGCGGGGGGGCCTTACGTGAGCAGTTCTTC; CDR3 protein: CASSQGGTSGGALREQFF
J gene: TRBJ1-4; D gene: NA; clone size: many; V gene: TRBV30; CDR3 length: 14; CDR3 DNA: TGTGCCTGGAGTTTTCTCGGAACTAATGAAAAACTGTTTTTT; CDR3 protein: CAWSFLGTNEKLFF
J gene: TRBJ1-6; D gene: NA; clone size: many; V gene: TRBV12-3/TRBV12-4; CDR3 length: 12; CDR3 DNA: TGTGCCAGCACGGGTCTGGGTTCACCCCTCCACTTT; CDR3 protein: CASTGLGSPLHF
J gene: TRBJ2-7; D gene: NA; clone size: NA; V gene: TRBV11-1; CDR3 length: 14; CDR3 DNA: TGTGCCATCAGTCCCGGGCTTAACTGCTACGAGCAGTACTTC; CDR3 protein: CAISPGLNCYEQYF
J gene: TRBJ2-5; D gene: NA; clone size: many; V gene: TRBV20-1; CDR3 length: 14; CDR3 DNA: TGCAGTGCCAACAGGTTTTTGCGGAGAGAGACCCAGTACTTC; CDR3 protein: CSANRFLRRETQYF
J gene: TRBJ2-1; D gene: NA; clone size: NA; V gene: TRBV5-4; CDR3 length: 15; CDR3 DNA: TGTGCCAGCAGCTTGGACGGCCGCGCTTACAATGAGCAGTTCTTC; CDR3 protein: CASSLDGRAYNEQFF
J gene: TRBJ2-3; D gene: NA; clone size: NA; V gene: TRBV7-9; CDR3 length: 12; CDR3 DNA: TGTGCCAGCAGCTCCCGGCGGGATACGCAGTATTTT; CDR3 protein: CASSSRRDTQYF
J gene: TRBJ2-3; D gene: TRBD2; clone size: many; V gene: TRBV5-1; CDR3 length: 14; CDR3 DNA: TGCGCCAGCAGCTATGGGGGGGTCACAGATACGCAGTATTTT; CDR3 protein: CASSYGGVTDTQYF
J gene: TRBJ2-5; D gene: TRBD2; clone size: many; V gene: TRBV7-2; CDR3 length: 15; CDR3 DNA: TGTGCCAGCAGCTCGCTAGCGGGGGGATGGGAGACCCAGTACTTC; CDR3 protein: CASSSLAGGWETQYF
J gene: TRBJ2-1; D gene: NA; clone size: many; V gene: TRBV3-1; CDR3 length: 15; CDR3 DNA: TGTGCCAGCAGCCAAGGTAGGAGCTCCTACAATGAGCAGTTCTTC; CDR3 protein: CASSQGRSSYNEQFF
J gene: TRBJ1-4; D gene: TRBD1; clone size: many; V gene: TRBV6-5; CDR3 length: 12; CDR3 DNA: TGTGCCAGCAGTCAGGACAGGGAAAAACTGTTTTTT; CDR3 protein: CASSQDREKLFF
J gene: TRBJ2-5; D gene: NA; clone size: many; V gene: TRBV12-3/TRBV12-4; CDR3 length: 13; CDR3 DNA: TGTGCCAGCAGGTACAGGGAGTTGGAGACCCAGTACTTC; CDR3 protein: CASRYRELETQYF
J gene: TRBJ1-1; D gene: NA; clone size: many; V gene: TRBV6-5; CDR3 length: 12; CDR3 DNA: TGTGCCAGCAGTTACTGGCACACTGAAGCTTTCTTT; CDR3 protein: CASSYWHTEAFF
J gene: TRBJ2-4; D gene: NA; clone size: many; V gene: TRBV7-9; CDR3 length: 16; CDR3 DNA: TGTGCCAGCAGCTTAGTACAAGGGGGGCCTAAAAACATTCAGTACTTC; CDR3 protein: CASSLVQGGPKNIQYF
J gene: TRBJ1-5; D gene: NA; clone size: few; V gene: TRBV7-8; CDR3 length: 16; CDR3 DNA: TGTGCCAGCAGCGGAGTGGCTACAGGGAGTAATCAGCCCCAGCATTTT; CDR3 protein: CASSGVATGSNQPQHF
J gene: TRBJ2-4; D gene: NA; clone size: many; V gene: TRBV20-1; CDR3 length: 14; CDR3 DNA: TGCAGTGCTAGAGGAGGGACACCCAAAAACATTCAGTACTTC; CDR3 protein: CSARGGTPKNIQYF
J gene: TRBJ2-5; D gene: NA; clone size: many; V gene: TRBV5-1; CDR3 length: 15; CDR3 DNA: TGCGCCAGCAGCTTGGACCCCGGGGGCCCAGAGACCCAGTACTTC; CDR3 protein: CASSLDPGGPETQYF
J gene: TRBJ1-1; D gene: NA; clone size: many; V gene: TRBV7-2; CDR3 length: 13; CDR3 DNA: TGTGCCAGCAGCTTACATTCGACTGCTGAAGCTTTCTTT; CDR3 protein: CASSLHSTAEAFF
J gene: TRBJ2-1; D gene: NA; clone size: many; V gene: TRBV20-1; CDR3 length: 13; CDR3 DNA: TGCAGTGCTAGAGGAGACTCTTACAATGAGCAGTTCTTC; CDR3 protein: CSARGDSYNEQFF
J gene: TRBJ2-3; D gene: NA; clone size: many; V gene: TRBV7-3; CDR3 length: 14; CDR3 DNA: TGTGCCAGCAGCTTAAATGGTGGGGCCTCGGCGCAGTATTTT; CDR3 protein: CASSLNGGASAQYF
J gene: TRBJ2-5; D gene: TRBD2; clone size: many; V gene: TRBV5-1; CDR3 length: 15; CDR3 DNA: TGCGCCAGCTCAAACGGGGGGGGGCCAGAGGAGACCCAGTACTTC; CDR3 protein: CASSNGGGPEETQYF
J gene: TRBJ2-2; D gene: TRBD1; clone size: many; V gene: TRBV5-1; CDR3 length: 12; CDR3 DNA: TGCGCCAGCAAAACAGGGGTCGGGGAGCTGTTTTTT; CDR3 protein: CASKTGVGELFF
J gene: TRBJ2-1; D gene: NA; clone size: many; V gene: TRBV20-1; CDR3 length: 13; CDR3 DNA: TGCAGTTCAGACGGGAGCTCCTACAATGAGCAGTTCTTC; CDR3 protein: CSSDGSSYNEQFF
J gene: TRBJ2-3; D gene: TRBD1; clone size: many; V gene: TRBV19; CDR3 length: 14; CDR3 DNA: TGTGCCAGTAGTATCAATACAGGGGTAGATACGCAGTATTTT; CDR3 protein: CASSINTGVDTQYF
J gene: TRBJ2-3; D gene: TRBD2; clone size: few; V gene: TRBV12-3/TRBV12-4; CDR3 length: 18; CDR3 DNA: TGTGCCAGCAGTCCCGGGACTAGCGGGGGAACTAGCACAGATACGCAGTATTTT; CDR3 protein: CASSPGTSGGTSTDTQYF
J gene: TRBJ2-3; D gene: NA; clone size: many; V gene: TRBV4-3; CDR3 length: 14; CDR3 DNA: TGCGCCAGCAGCCTAGGAGGGGGGGATAATACGCAGTATTTT; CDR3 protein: CASSLGGGDNTQYF
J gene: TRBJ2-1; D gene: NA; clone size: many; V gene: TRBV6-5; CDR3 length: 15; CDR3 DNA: TGTGCCAGCAGTTACTCTAGGTGGTCCTACAATGAGCAGTTCTTC; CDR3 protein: CASSYSRWSYNEQFF
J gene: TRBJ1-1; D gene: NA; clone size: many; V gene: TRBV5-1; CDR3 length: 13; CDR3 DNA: TGCGCCAGCAGCTTGGCCCCACTTAATGAAGCTTTCTTT; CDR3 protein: CASSLAPLNEAFF
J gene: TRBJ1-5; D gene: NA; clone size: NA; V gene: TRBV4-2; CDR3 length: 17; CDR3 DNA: TGTGCCAGCAGCCAAGCATTGTCAGGGGTGGGCAATCAGCCCCAGCATTTT; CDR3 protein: CASSQALSGVGNQPQHF
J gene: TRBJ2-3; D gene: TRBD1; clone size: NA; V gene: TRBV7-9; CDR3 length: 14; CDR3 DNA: TGTGCCACTCAGACAGGGGCTAGCACAGATACGCAGTATTTT; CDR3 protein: CATQTGASTDTQYF